Below, one T cell receptor beta chain is given with its context. This entry belongs to a study of cytomegalovirus exposure and HLA in healthy donors. Study-level background: Tens of millions of unique TCR sequences came from HLA-typed donors in an early release.

This CDR3 region has 14 residues. Trimming removed 8 bases at V and 1 base at J, with 13 bases between. CDR1 and CDR2 (germline): MNHNS, SASEGT. Amplification used 60 Vbeta primers and 13 Jbeta primers. Original methodology: Unique TCR beta chains numbered approximately 80 million in a later analysis, with around 10 million shared. This table comes from immunoSEQ multiplex PCR, and its TCRdb copy is limited to in-frame clones, with some not included. That table is the source of V, J and clone size, and D and trimming were worked out from the DNA. The sample shows about 190,000 clones, about 90% of them seen only once. Sampled while nominally healthy, donors likely had unrecorded immune exposures.

Input material: PBMCs. The chain employs TRBV6-1 and TRBJ2-3, with a tentative D call TRBD1 (6 bases). The receptor comes from a young man in good health and CMV-seronegative. CDR3 nucleotide sequence: TGTGCCAGCCCCGTGGGGGCTGGCACAGATACGCAGTATTTT. Translation: CASPVGAGTDTQYF.